This entry lists 31 T cell receptor beta chains sequenced from one sample in a study of blood T cells in healthy people across ages. The use of a sample-barcoded 5' primer and a J-beta primer mix characterized a second PCR of about 7 to 12 cycles. TCRdb re-called the 5' RACE reads with MiXCR, one entry per CDR3 protein. The sample lists under 2 million distinct CDR3 sequences, roughly 30% occurring once. Sequencing was done on a sample of blood. The receptors stem from a woman in her thirties in good health.

This chain joins TRBV10-3 and TRBJ2-7, with D perhaps TRBD2 (5 bases). With 7 bases removed from V and 1 base from J, the gap between germline ends came to 8 bases. Germline CDR1 ENHRY, CDR2 SYGVKD. The CDR3 sequence is 12 residues long. The CDR3 region is CAITPGSYEQYF. The DNA of the CDR3 is TGTGCCATCACTCCGGGGTCCTACGAGCAGTACTTC.

The V and J genes are TRBV7-2 and TRBJ2-7, with TRBD1 as a possible D gene (6 bases). The DNA matches TRBJ2-4 better at its end, which makes the J call doubtful. The CDR3 covers 13 residues. CDR1 SGHTA and CDR2 FQGNSA come from the germline V gene. CDR3 coding DNA: TGTACCAGCAGCGTGGGACATTCGAACATTCAGTACTTC. Translating it yields CTSSVGHSNIQYF.

V and J are TRBV7-9 and TRBJ2-7, with 9 bases fitting TRBD1. V lost 2 bases and J lost 6; bases outside the gene matches: 14. Germline CDR1 reads SEHNR; CDR2 reads FQNEAQ (reference sequence). This CDR3 is 17 amino acids long. The chain's CDR3 is CASSLFRGPGQGSEQYF. CDR3 bases: TGTGCCAGCAGCTTATTCAGGGGACCGGGACAGGGCTCCGAGCAGTACTTC.

This chain joins TRBV3-1 and TRBJ2-1; no reliable D call. Germline-derived CDR1 and CDR2 are LGHDT and YNNKEL (reference sequence). The CDR3 loop spans 16 amino acids. V was pared by 0 bases and J by 1 base, with 10 bases between. The CDR3, as DNA: TGTGCCAGCAGCCAAGATTGGGCAGTATCCTACAATGAGCAGTTCTTC. This codes for CASSQDWAVSYNEQFF.

This clonotype was found a few times. The chain recombines TRBV6-1 with TRBJ2-7; 9 nucleotides line up with TRBD2. Germline V CDR1 and CDR2: MNHNS, SASEGT. V dropped 6 bases and J dropped 4; count of bases not matched to a gene: 10. The CDR3 totals 15 residues. This CDR3 is CASRQSSGDPYEQYF. The CDR3 coding sequence is TGTGCCAGCAGACAATCTAGCGGGGATCCTTACGAGCAGTACTTC.

The chain carries TRBV20-1 and TRBJ2-5, with D perhaps matching TRBD1 (7 bases). V was trimmed by 5 bases and J by 4 bases, leaving 14 bases between them. There are 13 residues in the CDR3. Germline V CDR1 and CDR2: DFQATT, SNEGSKA (reference sequence). Here the CDR3 reads CSAGLQGRETQYF. The CDR3 DNA is TGCAGTGCTGGACTACAGGGGCGAGAGACCCAGTACTTC.

The chain uses TRBV5-1 and TRBJ1-1; D gene uncertain. The germline CDR1 and CDR2 sequences are SGHRS and YFSETQ. CDR3 length: 15 amino acids. The V end lost 2 bases, the J end lost 0 bases, and 11 bases lay between the germline ends. As DNA, the CDR3 is TGCGCCAGCAGCTTTCAGACGGCAATGAACACTGAAGCTTTCTTT. Its translation: CASSFQTAMNTEAFF.

The chain joins TRBV29-1 to TRBJ1-2; unclear D gene. The germline gives CDR1 SQVTM, CDR2 ANQGSEA. V was pared by 7 bases and J by 5 bases, with 20 bases between. The CDR3 has 14 residues. CDR3 amino acids: CSAPDPDDFYGYTF. CDR3 coding DNA: TGCAGCGCTCCTGATCCGGACGACTTTTATGGCTACACCTTC.

This clonotype appeared a single time. V usage is TRBV7-3 and J usage is TRBJ2-7; 12 bases map to TRBD1. The CDR3 consists of 15 residues. J gave up 4 bases and V 5 bases, and 6 bases lay outside the gene matches. Germline CDR1 SGHTA, CDR2 FQGTGA. The CDR3: CASSRGQGAKYEQYF. Here the CDR3 DNA reads TGTGCCAGCAGCCGGGGACAGGGGGCAAAATACGAGCAGTACTTC.

The CDR3 DNA follows: TGTGCCACACAACAGTACAATGAGCAGTTCTTC. Translation gives CATQQYNEQFF. The gene calls are TRBV27 and TRBJ2-1, with no clear D. Germline CDR1 reads MNHEY; CDR2 reads SMNVEV (reference sequence). Trimming cost V 10 bases and J 4 bases, with 8 bases left between them. The CDR3 extends over 11 amino acids.

The J gene is TRBJ2-3, the V gene TRBV29-1, with 10 bases aligning to TRBD2. Unmatched junction bases numbered 4, after V lost 0 bases and J lost 4 bases. The germline CDR1 and CDR2 sequences are SQVTM and ANQGSEA. The CDR3 runs to 15 residues. The CDR3 loop is CSVEEAGGLADTQYF. Written as DNA, the CDR3 is TGCAGCGTTGAAGAAGCGGGAGGGCTCGCAGATACGCAGTATTTT.

This clonotype has just a few counts. A much larger clone lies one base from this, so it may be a read error. V usage is TRBV6-1 and J usage is TRBJ2-7; TRBD2 might be the D (5 bases). The CDR3 loop spans 11 amino acids. CDR1 is MNHNS and CDR2 is SASEGT in the germline V gene. Trimming shortened V by 6 bases and J by 6 bases, and 9 bases separated the two germline ends. Here the CDR3 reads CASSQRGEQYF. The CDR3 region has the DNA TGTGCCAGCAGCCAACGGGGCGAGCAGTACTTC.

Notes on this clonotype: The junction differs from germline at one of its ends, possibly a read error. In nucleotides, the CDR3 is TGTGCCAGCAGCCCTCACGGACAGGGTGGAGATGGCTGCACCTTC. Translation: CASSPHGQGGDGCTF. V gene TRBV5-5 combines with J gene TRBJ1-2; 8 bases agree with TRBD1. CDR1 and CDR2 (germline): SGHKS, YYEKEE (reference sequence). This CDR3 spans 15 amino acids.

This clonotype was counted a single time. The germline gene is not matched at one end of the junction; a read error may be the cause. The chain links TRBV27 to TRBJ2-1; D unresolved. The CDR3 runs 16 residues. Germline CDR1 reads MNHEY; CDR2 reads SMNVEV (reference sequence). For the CDR3, the DNA is TGTGCCAGCACTCCCCACGGTAAAAGACCCTACAATGAGCGGTTCTTC. Translation: CASTPHGKRPYNERFF.

The chain links TRBV20-1 to TRBJ2-1, with 11 bases that match TRBD2. V lost 4 bases and J lost 9; bases outside the gene matches: 11. Germline V lookup: CDR1 DFQATT, CDR2 SNEGSKA (reference sequence). The CDR3 loop spans 15 amino acids. The DNA for the CDR3 is TGCAGTGCTATTACTAGCGGGGGACCCTATGTTGAGCAGTTCTTC. This gives the protein CSAITSGGPYVEQFF.

The gene calls are TRBV7-3 and TRBJ2-5, with TRBD2 identical over 9 bases. This CDR3 has 15 residues. With V trimmed by 2 bases and J by 5 bases, 6 bases remained unmatched. The germline CDR1 and CDR2 sequences are SGHTA and FQGTGA. The CDR3 region has the DNA TGTGCCAGCAGCTTACGGGGTAGCGGGAGTGAGACCCAGTACTTC. Translated, it gives CASSLRGSGSETQYF.

This clonotype was observed many times. The rearrangement joins TRBV28 to TRBJ2-2; D is unresolved. The CDR3 is 13 residues long. V was shortened by 9 bases and J by 2 bases, with 10 bases between the two germline ends. Germline-derived CDR1 and CDR2 are MDHEN and SYDVKM. The CDR3 protein is CASSLLNTGELFF. Written as DNA, the CDR3 is TGTGCCAGTAGTCTCCTTAACACCGGGGAGCTGTTTTTT.

The gene calls are TRBV12-3 or TRBV12-4 and TRBJ2-3, with D maybe TRBD2 (6 bases). V lost 6 bases and J lost 4, with 14 bases in between. The CDR3 spans 14 residues. The CDR3 DNA follows: TGTGCCAGCAGGGTGGGGGACTCCTCAGATACGCAGTATTTT. Protein product: CASRVGDSSDTQYF.

The table lists this clonotype with a few counts. This chain connects TRBV6-5 to TRBJ2-1; 9 bases align to TRBD1. The ends lost 0 bases at V and 5 bases at J; junction bases unmatched: 5. Per germline, CDR1 MNHEY and CDR2 SVGAGI. The CDR3 spans 16 residues. CDR3: CASSYSTGTGNNEQFF. Here the CDR3 DNA reads TGTGCCAGCAGTTACTCGACCGGGACAGGGAACAATGAGCAGTTCTTC.

The V call is TRBV12-5, the J call TRBJ2-7; D possibly corresponds to TRBD2 (5 bases). The CDR3 has 14 amino acids. Trimming removed 5 bases from V and 5 bases from J, with 16 bases in between. Germline V gene data show CDR1 as LGHNT and CDR2 as FRNRAP. Written as DNA, the CDR3 is TGTGCTAGTGGTCCACTAGTAATTCCCCACGAGCAGTACTTC. Its translation: CASGPLVIPHEQYF.

This clonotype was seen more than once but under ten times. The gene calls are TRBV20-1 and TRBJ2-1; 8 positions match TRBD1. The germline gives CDR1 DFQATT, CDR2 SNEGSKA (reference sequence). The CDR3 runs to 16 residues. J lost 5 bases, V lost 2 bases, and 11 bases had no gene match. The chain's CDR3 is CSARLLGQGTDNEQFF. The CDR3, as DNA: TGCAGTGCTAGACTCCTCGGACAGGGCACCGACAATGAGCAGTTCTTC.

This clonotype was found a few times. The genes are TRBV28 and TRBJ2-1; no firm D call. CDR1 is MDHEN and CDR2 is SYDVKM in the germline V gene. There are 15 residues in the CDR3. V was cut by 6 bases and J by 0 bases, with 12 bases left in between. The CDR3 here is CASRPRSGSYNEQFF. The CDR3 nucleotides read TGTGCCAGCAGACCCAGAAGTGGCTCCTACAATGAGCAGTTCTTC.

This clonotype was seen at least ten times. This sequence joins TRBV29-1 and TRBJ2-3, with D uncertain. CDR3 length: 13 residues. Germline lookup yields CDR1 SQVTM and CDR2 ANQGSEA. V was cut by 2 bases and J by 0 bases, with 6 bases left in between. The CDR3 sequence: CSVEIDSTDTQYF. The CDR3 DNA is TGCAGCGTTGAAATAGACAGCACAGATACGCAGTATTTT.

The chain is built from TRBV7-3 and TRBJ2-1; TRBD2 aligns across 8 bases. In germline, CDR1 is SGHTA, CDR2 FQGTGA. With V trimmed by 5 bases and J by 5 bases, 11 bases remained unmatched. The length of the CDR3 is 16 residues. In DNA, the CDR3 is TGTGCCAGCAGCCCCTCGGACGGACTAGCCCACAATGAGCAGTTCTTC. It encodes CASSPSDGLAHNEQFF.

The V call is TRBV7-3, the J call TRBJ2-2, with 8 bases aligning to TRBD2. Germline assignment: CDR1 SGHTA and CDR2 FQGTGA. This CDR3 has 15 residues. V was pared by 6 bases and J by 6 bases, with 9 bases of the junction left unmatched. The CDR3 coding sequence is TGTGCCAGCAGAACCGGGACCGGGGGGGCCGGGGAGCTGTTTTTT. It yields the protein CASRTGTGGAGELFF.

This chain uses TRBV4-2 with TRBJ2-1; a weak D match, TRBD1 (6 bases). CDR1 LGHNA and CDR2 YNFKEQ come from the germline V gene. Trimming took 3 bases from V and 4 from J, leaving 16 bases between them. The CDR3 has 16 amino acids. The CDR3 DNA sequence: TGTGCCAGCAGCCAGAGACAGGCGACCGCTTACAATGAGCAGTTCTTC. This encodes CASSQRQATAYNEQFF.

In its sample, this clonotype was seen once. The chain uses TRBV7-9 and TRBJ2-1, with D tentatively TRBD1 or TRBD2 (5 bases each). The CDR3 totals 13 residues. The V gene's germline CDR1 is SEHNR and CDR2 FQNEAQ (reference sequence). The V end lost 3 bases, the J end lost 9 bases, and 12 bases lay between the germline ends. DNA of the CDR3: TGTGCCAGCAGCTTGGGGGTGTCTACTGAGCAGTTCTTC. Amino acids: CASSLGVSTEQFF.

In this sample, this clonotype turned up a few times. V gene TRBV7-9 combines with J gene TRBJ1-2, with D unclear. Germline V gene lookup returns CDR1 SEHNR and CDR2 FQNEAQ (reference sequence). The CDR3 has 12 residues. Trimming pared 6 bases from V and 10 bases from J, leaving 15 bases between. CDR3 sequence: CASRVDVGTYTF. DNA for the CDR3: TGTGCCAGCAGAGTGGACGTCGGAACCTACACCTTC.

V usage is TRBV2 and J usage is TRBJ2-1; 9 nucleotides match TRBD2. Trimming at V came to 9 bases and at J to 3 bases, leaving 6 bases not matched to a gene. CDR1 SNHLY and CDR2 FYNNEI come from the germline V gene. The CDR3 consists of 14 residues. CDR3 residues: CASSSGAHYNEQFF. DNA for the CDR3: TGTGCCAGTTCTAGCGGGGCCCACTACAATGAGCAGTTCTTC.

The chain employs TRBV2 and TRBJ1-1; 7 bases are a match to TRBD1. Trimming at V came to 2 bases and at J to 6 bases, leaving 9 bases not matched to a gene. Germline CDR1 is SNHLY and CDR2 is FYNNEI. The CDR3 has 15 residues. The CDR3 nucleotides read TGTGCCAGCAGTGAATCTCAAGGGGGCCGGGCTGAAGCTTTCTTT. Protein: CASSESQGGRAEAFF.

The chain carries TRBV12-3 or TRBV12-4 and TRBJ1-4; no clear D. This CDR3 has 15 residues. Trimming pared 2 bases from V and 4 bases from J, leaving 11 bases between. CDR3 amino acids: CASSLMASVNEKLFF. The CDR3 coding sequence is TGTGCCAGCAGTTTAATGGCGTCCGTTAATGAAAAACTGTTTTTT.